These 18 T cell receptor beta chains were all obtained from the same sample, sequenced in a study of glioma-infiltrating T cells after dendritic cell vaccination. Assay used: immunoSEQ multiplex PCR; TCRdb lists only in-frame clones, some missing. This table has roughly 62,000 clones, 70% to 85% appearing once. Specified time point: after dendritic cell vaccination, including at tumor progression/relapse. Sequenced here: blood, sampled after dendritic cell vaccination. All receptors come from a human donor with glioblastoma.

The chain recombines TRBV27 with TRBJ1-1; the D is unclear. The CDR3 contains 13 residues. The V and J ends lost 3 bases and 1 base respectively, with 6 bases between them. From germline, CDR1 is MNHEY and CDR2 SMNVEV (reference sequence). CDR3 DNA: TGTGCCAGCAGTTTGGGAGGGAACACTGAAGCTTTCTTT. Its translation: CASSLGGNTEAFF.

This sequence joins TRBV5-6 and TRBJ2-1; weak D call: TRBD2 (7 bases). This CDR3 contains 15 residues. Germline CDR1 reads SGHDT; CDR2 reads YYEEEE. V lost 2 bases and J lost 1, with 10 bases in between. Here the CDR3 reads CASSFGGTSYNEQFF. DNA for the CDR3: TGTGCCAGCAGCTTCGGGGGGACATCCTACAATGAGCAGTTCTTC.

The sample holds a few counts of this clone. V is TRBV5-6 and J is TRBJ2-7; TRBD2 agrees at 7 bases. Germline CDR1 and CDR2: SGHDT and YYEEEE. Trimming at V came to 4 bases and at J to 5 bases, leaving 12 bases not matched to a gene. The CDR3 has 15 residues. The CDR3 reads CASSRLAGVGNEQYF. CDR3 nucleotide sequence: TGTGCCAGCAGCCGCCTCGCGGGGGTGGGCAACGAGCAGTACTTC. Combining the CDR3 with reference TRBV5-6 and TRBJ2-7 gives the whole variable domain DAGVTQSPTHLIKTRGQQVTLRCSPKSGHDTVSWYQQALGQGPQFIFQYYEEEERQRGNFPDRFSGHQFPNYSSELNVNALLLGDSALYLCASSRLAGVGNEQYFGPGTRLTVT.

The V call is TRBV11-2, the J call TRBJ1-2, with TRBD1 identical over 7 bases. V was clipped by 4 bases and J by 5 bases; unmatched bases: 7. The CDR3 length is 14 residues. Germline V gene lookup returns CDR1 SGHAT and CDR2 FQNNGV. The CDR3 nucleotides are TGTGCCAGCAGCTCGCGGCAGGGACAGTATGGCTACACCTTC. Residues: CASSSRQGQYGYTF.

This clone was detected only once. The CDR3 protein is CASSHGQGADTGELFF. The CDR3 nucleotides read TGTGCCAGCAGCCATGGACAGGGGGCTGACACCGGGGAGCTGTTTTTT. V is TRBV7-9 and J is TRBJ2-2; 11 bases fit TRBD1. CDR1 and CDR2 from the germline V gene are SEHNR and FQNEAQ (reference sequence). CDR3 length: 16 amino acids. The V segment lost 5 bases and the J segment 3 bases; nucleotides outside the gene matches: 5.

This sequence joins TRBV10-3 and TRBJ1-1; D gene uncertain. This CDR3 spans 14 amino acids. Deletions cut 5 bases from V and 4 bases from J, with 14 bases between. Germline CDR1 is ENHRY and CDR2 is SYGVKD. The CDR3 sequence is CAISSGSKSTEAFF. The CDR3 DNA reads TGTGCCATCAGTTCGGGATCCAAGAGCACTGAAGCTTTCTTT.

This chain uses TRBV7-9 with TRBJ1-2; no clear D gene. This CDR3 has 13 amino acids. In germline, CDR1 is SEHNR, CDR2 FQNEAQ (reference sequence). Trimming took off 5 bases at V and 4 bases at J, with 11 bases between the two ends. The CDR3 protein is CASSRLRGYGYTF. CDR3 in DNA: TGTGCCAGCAGCCGTCTTCGGGGCTATGGCTACACCTTC.

In its sample, this clone was seen a few times. The rearrangement links TRBV5-4 to TRBJ1-2; tentative D call: TRBD1 (5 bases). This CDR3 is 14 amino acids long. V dropped 4 bases and J dropped 4 bases, with 14 bases sitting between them. Germline values: CDR1 SGHNT, CDR2 YYREEE (reference sequence). DNA of the CDR3: TGTGCCAGCAGCGGCGGCAGGGTGAGCTATGGCTACACCTTC. Amino acid sequence: CASSGGRVSYGYTF.

The chain couples TRBV11-3 to TRBJ1-4; D is uncertain. V lost 0 bases and J 5 bases, leaving 13 bases between the germline ends. This CDR3 contains 16 residues. Looked up from germline, CDR1 is SGHNT and CDR2 is YENEEA. The chain's CDR3 is CASSLDRPGRNEKLFF. The CDR3 DNA is TGTGCCAGCAGCTTAGATCGTCCAGGTAGGAATGAAAAACTGTTTTTT.

The chain is built from TRBV5-1 and TRBJ2-1, with D perhaps matching TRBD2 (5 bases). The length of the CDR3 is 16 residues. Trimming removed 0 bases at V and 2 bases at J, with 12 bases between. Germline V lookup: CDR1 SGHRS, CDR2 YFSETQ. The CDR3 loop reads CASSLDGGGPYNEQFF. The CDR3 DNA reads as TGCGCCAGCAGCTTGGATGGCGGAGGACCCTACAATGAGCAGTTCTTC.

The J gene is TRBJ2-7, the V gene TRBV9, with TRBD2 identical over 9 bases. This CDR3 contains 16 residues. V was clipped by 0 bases and J by 0 bases; unmatched bases: 4. Germline V gives CDR1 SGDLS, CDR2 YYNGEE. The CDR3 here is CASSVGASGASYEQYF. Written as DNA, the CDR3 is TGTGCCAGCAGCGTAGGCGCTAGCGGGGCCTCCTACGAGCAGTACTTC. Drawing the rest from reference TRBV9 and TRBJ2-7, the complete variable domain is DSGVTQTPKHLITATGQRVTLRCSPRSGDLSVYWYQQSLDQGLQFLIQYYNGEERAKGNILERFSAQQFPDLHSELNLSSLELGDSALYFCASSVGASGASYEQYFGPGTRLTVT.

In its sample, this clone was seen once. This chain connects TRBV6-5 to TRBJ2-3; D gene unclear. Germline CDR1 reads MNHEY; CDR2 reads SVGAGI. V was clipped by 6 bases and J by 3 bases, with 16 bases between them. This CDR3 has 15 amino acids. CDR3 in amino acids: CASRPDFDVTDTQYF. In nucleotides, the CDR3 is TGTGCCAGCAGACCTGACTTCGACGTGACAGATACGCAGTATTTT.

In this sample, this clone turned up a few times. V gene TRBV27 combines with J gene TRBJ1-1, with D unresolved. The CDR3 is 17 amino acids. Trimming took off 5 bases at V and 1 base at J, with 20 bases between the two ends. Germline CDR1 MNHEY, CDR2 SMNVEV (reference sequence). CDR3 in DNA: TGTGCCAGCAGTAACATGCGAGGGATAGATGGGAACACTGAAGCTTTCTTT. Encoded protein: CASSNMRGIDGNTEAFF.

J is TRBJ1-1 and V is TRBV4-2; D remains ambiguous. Germline V gene data show CDR1 as LGHNA and CDR2 as YNFKEQ. The CDR3 extends over 11 amino acids. Trimming shortened V by 0 bases and J by 6 bases, and 2 bases separated the two germline ends. The CDR3 coding sequence is TGTGCCAGCAGCCAAGACTCTGAAGCTTTCTTT. Amino acid sequence: CASSQDSEAFF.

The J gene is TRBJ2-1, the V gene TRBV27, with 7 bases that match TRBD1. The CDR3 is 15 residues long. Germline V lookup: CDR1 MNHEY, CDR2 SMNVEV (reference sequence). V shed 4 bases, J shed 3 bases, and the junction held 6 bases outside the gene matches. This CDR3 reads CASSSRQGVYNEQFF. DNA of the CDR3: TGTGCCAGCAGTTCACGACAGGGTGTCTACAATGAGCAGTTCTTC.

This chain links TRBV9 with TRBJ2-7, with TRBD1 matching 11 bases. Germline CDR1 reads SGDLS; CDR2 reads YYNGEE. Germline trimming cut 0 bases from V and 2 bases from J; bases unmatched to any gene: 4. This CDR3 region has 16 residues. The CDR3 DNA sequence: TGTGCCAGCAGCGTAGGGGGGGGACAGGGGGCCTACGAGCAGTACTTC. Amino acids: CASSVGGGQGAYEQYF.

This rearrangement joins TRBV9 to TRBJ2-1; D possibly corresponds to TRBD2 (6 bases). This CDR3 region has 16 residues. CDR1 and CDR2 (germline): SGDLS, YYNGEE. Trimming shortened V by 3 bases and J by 0 bases, and 13 bases separated the two germline ends. CDR3 amino acids: CASSAGAGSSYNEQFF. CDR3 coding DNA: TGTGCCAGCAGCGCCGGAGCGGGCAGCTCCTACAATGAGCAGTTCTTC.

V usage is TRBV5-1 and J usage is TRBJ2-5; weak D call: TRBD2 (6 bases). Trimming cost V 0 bases and J 2 bases, with 8 bases left between them. Germline CDR1 and CDR2: SGHRS and YFSETQ. This CDR3 has 14 amino acids. CDR3 protein: CASSLVGGQETQYF. DNA of the CDR3: TGCGCCAGCAGCTTGGTGGGAGGACAAGAGACCCAGTACTTC.